The sequence of this T cell receptor beta chain was determined in a study of blood T cell repertoires in COVID-19. Study overall: The analysed material was cDNA or gDNA that came from T cells, B-cell-depleted T cells, or PBMCs.

Authors' processing steps: Amplifying reference gene primers gave estimates of nucleated cell counts. Clones were read by immunoSEQ multiplex PCR, and TCRdb kept only the in-frame ones, dropping some. V, J and clone size are those of that table, while D and trimming were read from the DNA. The repertoire holds tens of thousands of clones, with 80% as singletons. This clonotype was obtained from a man aged 25 to 40 with COVID-19, enrolled during active disease. The sequenced sample consisted of peripheral blood.

CDR3 region: CASSYSTGRAYEQYF. The CDR3 DNA follows: TGTGCCAGCAGTTACTCGACAGGTCGAGCCTACGAGCAGTACTTC. This chain joins TRBV6-5 and TRBJ2-7, with a possible D match to TRBD1 (6 bases). The CDR3 is 15 amino acids. The V end was cut by 0 bases, the J end by 2 bases, with 11 bases between. CDR1 is MNHEY and CDR2 is SVGAGI in the germline V gene.